A selection of T cell receptor beta chains follows, all from one sample in a study of blood T cells in healthy people across ages. One entry per CDR3 protein results from TCRdb running MiXCR on the 5' RACE reads. Found here are hundreds of thousands of distinct CDR3 sequences, 40% to 45% of them singletons; the top ten hold 30%. Sequenced input: blood. The receptors originated from an older man in good health. CDR3s include the opening cysteine and the closing phenylalanine or tryptophan. D genes are given only for firm matches. Expanded clones are given a class, and other clones once, few, many or no size at all.

size: NA
J: TRBJ1-1
D: NA
V: TRBV30
DNA: TGTGCCTGGAGTGTACGAGGGGCTGAAGCTTTCTTT
CDR3: CAWSVRGAEAFF

size: NA
J: TRBJ2-7
D: NA
V: TRBV7-6
DNA: TGTGCCAGCAGCTTAGGCCCTACGTTCGAGCAGTACTTC
CDR3: CASSLGPTFEQYF

size: few
J: TRBJ2-7
D: NA
V: TRBV7-9
DNA: TGTGCCAGCAGCTTAGACGGGGGGCACGACGAGCAGTACTTC
CDR3: CASSLDGGHDEQYF

size: NA
J: TRBJ2-7
D: NA
V: TRBV3-1
DNA: TGTGCCAGCAGCCAAGGGCGGCTATCCTACGAGCAGTACTTC
CDR3: CASSQGRLSYEQYF

size: NA
J: TRBJ2-1
D: TRBD2
V: TRBV15
DNA: TGTGCCACCAGCAGAGATGGGACTAGTTACAATGAGCAGTTCTTC
CDR3: CATSRDGTSYNEQFF

size: NA
J: TRBJ2-3
D: TRBD1
V: TRBV4-3
DNA: TGCGCCAGCAGCCAGGCCCTCCGGGACAGGGAAATTGGTGCAGATACGCAGTATTTT
CDR3: CASSQALRDREIGADTQYF

size: NA
J: TRBJ2-3
D: TRBD2
V: TRBV7-6
DNA: TGTGCCAGCAGCCCTGCGGGACTAGCGGGAGGTCCAGAGACGCAGTATTTT
CDR3: CASSPAGLAGGPETQYF

size: few
J: TRBJ2-5
D: TRBD1
V: TRBV6-2/TRBV6-3
DNA: TGTGCCAGCAGTTACCGACAGGGCGGGACCCAGTACTTC
CDR3: CASSYRQGGTQYF

size: few
J: TRBJ2-7
D: NA
V: TRBV6-5
DNA: TGTGCCAGCAGTAGGGGGCAGCGGGAGTCTTACGAGCAGTACTTC
CDR3: CASSRGQRESYEQYF

size: NA
J: TRBJ2-3
D: NA
V: TRBV19
DNA: TGTGCCAGTAGCGGCCCGGGTGGAGTGACAGATACGCAGTATTTT
CDR3: CASSGPGGVTDTQYF

size: NA
J: TRBJ2-3
D: TRBD2
V: TRBV6-2/TRBV6-3
DNA: TGTGCCAGCAACAAAGGACTAGCGGGGGTAGATACGCAGTATTTT
CDR3: CASNKGLAGVDTQYF

size: many
J: TRBJ1-1
D: NA
V: TRBV27
DNA: TGTGCCAGCAGTTTATCTAAAGGGGCCGGTGCTTTCTTT
CDR3: CASSLSKGAGAFF

size: many
J: TRBJ2-5
D: NA
V: TRBV27
DNA: TGTGCCAGCAGGCCCCAGGGGGGCCAAGAGACCCAGTACTTC
CDR3: CASRPQGGQETQYF

size: few
J: TRBJ2-1
D: NA
V: TRBV7-6
DNA: TGTGCCAGCAGCCCGGCCAGTTGGGATGAGCAGTTCTTC
CDR3: CASSPASWDEQFF

size: NA
J: TRBJ1-4
D: NA
V: TRBV27
DNA: TGTGCCAGCAGTCCATTAGGTGGGAAACTGTTTTTT
CDR3: CASSPLGGKLFF

size: NA
J: TRBJ2-7
D: NA
V: TRBV14
DNA: TGTGCCAGCAGCATCCTCGGGCAGGTATACGAGCAGTACTTC
CDR3: CASSILGQVYEQYF

size: NA
J: TRBJ1-2
D: NA
V: TRBV6-5
DNA: TGTGCCAGCAGCCCACACAGCCCTCAGGGCTACACCTTC
CDR3: CASSPHSPQGYTF

size: NA
J: TRBJ2-5
D: TRBD1
V: TRBV6-6
DNA: TGTGCCAGCAGTGGGACAGGGGTAGAGACCCAGTACTTC
CDR3: CASSGTGVETQYF